The rows below give T cell receptor beta chains drawn from one sample of a study of T cell responses to AZD1222 COVID-19 vaccine. The assay was immunoSEQ multiplex PCR, and TCRdb's table has in-frame clones only and misses some. The sample includes about 210,000 clones, 94% of them seen just once. The material was peripheral blood, obtained 28 days after the second dose of the MenACWY control vaccine. The origin of the receptors is an adult who received the MenACWY meningococcal vaccine as a control. CDR3s include the opening cysteine and the closing phenylalanine or tryptophan.

TRBV6-5 CASSYPLGGGNTEAFF
TRBV5-1 CASSYSGQLNEQFF
TRBV3-1/TRBV3-2 CASSQGTGEFTYEQYF
TRBV13 CASSLRGMTYF
TRBV7-9 CASSATADTQYF
TRBV9 CASSSRTANTGELFF
TRBV4-2 CASSQTGPRGYTF
TRBV18 CASSPLVARAGGAYEQYF
TRBV5-1 CASSPDSLGYGYTF
TRBV7-2 CASSPGGWNSNQPQHF
TRBV2 CASSGVNTGELFF
TRBV3-1/TRBV3-2 CASSQGQGFRHTQYF
TRBV5-4 CASSEQGWDTQYF
TRBV6-1 CASSETGTSGYTTQYF
TRBV6-6 CASRILVTNEQFF
TRBV6-5 CASSLGLAGDEQFF
TRBV7-3 CASSSKDRIITYEQYF
TRBV4-2 CASSPRVAGEKNEQYF
TRBV28 CASSLLGLVGYTF
TRBV5-1 CASSLAGYGNTIYF
TRBV4-3 CASSQDRDKYYEQYF
TRBV6-2/TRBV6-3 CASSYSAGFRNQPQHF
TRBV7-8 CASSLKSRDSLNTEAFF
TRBV3-1/TRBV3-2 CASSQEEGVSAYEQYF
TRBV27 CASSLGRGSNEQYF
TRBV5-1 CASSFSGGGSREAFF
TRBV11-2 CASSFTGTANTEAFF
TRBV2 CASTLGLAGDHSTDTQYF
TRBV29-1 CSVDPTGMYNEQFF
TRBV7-8 CASRGTSGSSSYNEQFF
TRBV7-9 CASSREQGEGYTF
TRBV5-1 CASSPRDRSYEQYF
TRBV11-1 CASSLEAANTGELFF
TRBV5-1 CASSLRETGEQYF
TRBV28 CASSFLQLAGGPRETQYF
TRBV19 CASSMVKGNTEAFF
TRBV5-5 CASSPGGGNQPQHF
TRBV18 CASSQGQPSYNEQFF
TRBV10-3 CAMAGTVEHYEQYF
TRBV12-3/TRBV12-4 CASSFRGQGGYF
TRBV27 CASGKVRNNYGYTF
TRBV5-6 CASKPAGFDWPLHF